These 6 T cell receptor beta chains were all obtained from the same sample, sequenced in a study of regulatory T cells in long-lasting Graves disease. In building TCR beta libraries, iRepertoire HTBI primers were used together with Arm-PCR of CDR3 regions. TCRdb ran MiXCR on the multiplex PCR reads and lists one entry per CDR3 protein. The sample has about 660,000 distinct CDR3 sequences; roughly 30% are singletons. Time point: persistent/refractory GD, antithyroid drugs over 5 years with positive TRAb. RNA from PBMCs was the source of the TCR library. The sequences come from peripheral blood mononuclear cells (PBMCs), collected when the disease was refractory, from a patient treated with antithyroid drugs. The source of these receptors is a female donor with Graves disease.

This clonotype has a handful of counts. The chain uses TRBV3-1 and TRBJ1-6, with D possibly TRBD1 on 5 matching bases. V was trimmed by 2 bases and J by 7 bases, leaving 9 bases between them. Looked up from germline, CDR1 is LGHDT and CDR2 is YNNKEL (reference sequence). This CDR3 comprises 14 residues. In DNA, the CDR3 is TGTGCCAGCAGCCAATCCACAGGAAATTCACCCCTCCACTTT. Its translation: CASSQSTGNSPLHF.

As to this clonotype: With a much larger clone just one base away, this may be a read error. The gene calls are TRBV6-1 and TRBJ1-5, with D uncertain. V shed 11 bases and J shed 0 bases, with 8 bases lying between them. This CDR3 spans 12 amino acids. Germline V CDR1 and CDR2: MNHNS, SASEGT. The CDR3 here is CAAKDSNQPQHF. In DNA, the CDR3 is TGTGCCGCCAAAGATAGCAATCAGCCCCAGCATTTT.

This clonotype showed up just a few times. This sequence joins TRBV25-1 and TRBJ1-2; 7 bases align to TRBD1. CDR3 length equals 14 residues. The J segment lost 5 bases and the V segment lost 4 bases, leaving 7 bases of the junction unmatched. Per the germline V gene, CDR1 is MGHDK and CDR2 is SYGVNS. CDR3 sequence reads: CASSAPGQWYGYTF. The CDR3 DNA is TGTGCCAGCAGTGCGCCGGGACAGTGGTATGGCTACACCTTC.

A single count supports this clonotype. CDR3 sequence reads: CSVQWGVKDEQYF. The CDR3 DNA follows: TGCAGCGTCCAGTGGGGGGTTAAGGACGAGCAGTACTTC. The V and J genes are TRBV29-1 and TRBJ2-7; D may be TRBD2 (6 bases). Deletions cut 6 bases from V and 5 bases from J, with 17 bases between. The CDR3 length is 13 residues. The germline CDR1 and CDR2 sequences are SQVTM and ANQGSEA.

In its sample, this clonotype was seen a few times. The chain employs TRBV7-6 and TRBJ1-2; D ambiguous. With 1 base removed from V and 3 bases from J, the gap between germline ends came to 9 bases. The V gene's germline CDR1 is SGHVS and CDR2 FNYEAQ. The CDR3 is 14 residues long. The CDR3 sequence is CASSLEPGDYGYTF. Written as DNA, the CDR3 is TGTGCCAGCAGCTTAGAACCTGGGGACTATGGCTACACCTTC. The full variable domain, completed using reference TRBV7-6 and TRBJ1-2, is GAGVSQSPRYKVTKRGQDVALRCDPISGHVSLYWYRQALGQGPEFLTYFNYEAQQDKSGLPNDRFSAERPEGSISTLTIQRTEQRDSAMYRCASSLEPGDYGYTFGSGTRLTVV.

This clonotype was recorded a few times. This chain uses TRBV9 with TRBJ2-2; 8 bases are shared with TRBD2. The CDR3 is made up of 19 amino acids. V was pared by 2 bases and J by 0 bases, with 12 bases of the junction left unmatched. Germline values: CDR1 SGDLS, CDR2 YYNGEE. The CDR3 sequence is CASSVLYSTSESNTGELFF. The DNA of the CDR3 is TGTGCCAGCAGCGTCCTTTACTCGACTAGCGAGTCGAACACCGGGGAGCTGTTTTTT.